What follows is one T cell receptor beta chain and its context. Germline lookup yields CDR1 LGHNA and CDR2 YNFKEQ. J gave up 1 base and V 3 bases, and 3 bases lay outside the gene matches. The CDR3 totals 15 residues. This sample stems from a study of blood T cell repertoires in COVID-19. For the study at large: COVID-19 samples from acute and convalescent phases originated in the United States, Italy and Spain. PBMCs, B-cell-depleted T cells, or T cells provided the cDNA or gDNA that made up the material.

Authors' processing steps: Reference gene primer amplification yielded estimated nucleated cell counts. TCRdb's copy holds only in-frame clones and misses some; the assay was immunoSEQ multiplex PCR. V and J calls and clone size are given by that table; D and trimming were obtained from the DNA. This sample has about 180,000 clones, with approximately 85% found just once. The TCR sequence derives from a human donor with active or convalescent COVID-19. The donor label of this sample is uncertain. Sample: peripheral blood. V usage is TRBV4-2 and J usage is TRBJ2-7; 10 positions match TRBD2. DNA for the CDR3: TGTGCCAGCAGCCAGCTAGCGGGAGTATCCTACGAGCAGTACTTC. Amino acid sequence: CASSQLAGVSYEQYF.